The 18 T cell receptor beta chains below were found in one sample sequenced in a study of T-cell memory formation after mild COVID-19. In TCRdb, the 5' RACE reads were re-called with MiXCR into one record per CDR3 protein. The data show about 390,000 distinct CDR3 sequences, roughly 15% seen once. The source material was PBMCs or a T cell subset sorted from them (not recorded which). These receptors all come from a man younger than 35 who had mild COVID-19 (a few samples of this study predate the infection). Cell type and time point are not known.

The table lists this clonotype with many counts. The rearrangement uses TRBV7-2 and TRBJ2-3; 12 nucleotides line up with TRBD2. This CDR3 contains 17 residues. Germline-derived CDR1 and CDR2 are SGHTA and FQGNSA. J was trimmed by 3 bases and V by 5 bases; bases with no gene match: 9. The CDR3 spells CASSPSGGAVRTDTQYF. The CDR3 coding sequence is TGTGCCAGCAGCCCTAGCGGGGGGGCCGTCAGGACAGATACGCAGTATTTT.

This clonotype was counted at least ten times. CDR3 DNA: TGTGCCAGCAGCCCGCCGGGACAGTTGAATTCACCCCTCCACTTT. This codes for CASSPPGQLNSPLHF. This chain uses TRBV7-8 with TRBJ1-6, with 7 bases lining up with TRBD1. The V gene's germline CDR1 is SGHVS and CDR2 FQNEAQ. The CDR3 covers 15 residues. V shed 5 bases, J shed 7 bases, and the junction held 8 bases outside the gene matches. The whole variable domain, remainder taken from reference TRBV7-8 and TRBJ1-6, is GAGVSQSPRYKVAKRGQDVALRCDPISGHVSLFWYQQALGQGPEFLTYFQNEAQLDKSGLPSDRFFAERPEGSVSTLKIQRTQQEDSAVYLCASSPPGQLNSPLHFGNGTRLTVT.

This clonotype was observed a few times. The chain uses TRBV30 and TRBJ1-2; D call uncertain. The CDR3 is 14 amino acids. V lost 1 base, J lost 0 bases, and 9 bases lay in between. The germline V gene encodes CDR1 GTSNPN and CDR2 SVGIG (reference sequence). CDR3: CAWSARATNYGYTF. The CDR3 DNA follows: TGTGCCTGGAGTGCGAGGGCGACTAACTATGGCTACACCTTC.

This chain joins TRBV12-3 or TRBV12-4 and TRBJ2-3, with a possible D match to TRBD2 (7 bases). The CDR3 sequence is 12 residues long. Trimming cost V 5 bases and J 7 bases, with 10 bases left between them. The CDR3 DNA reads as TGTGCCAGCAGTCGGGGGGCATATACGCAGTATTTT. Amino acids: CASSRGAYTQYF.

This chain connects TRBV5-4 to TRBJ2-1, with D tentatively TRBD1 or TRBD2 (6 bases each). V lost 0 bases, J lost 7 bases, and 17 bases lay in between. Germline V CDR1 and CDR2: SGHNT, YYREEE (reference sequence). CDR3 size: 16 residues. This chain's CDR3 is CASSLVTGGKINEQFF. In DNA form, the CDR3 reads TGTGCCAGCAGCTTGGTCACCGGGGGCAAGATAAATGAGCAGTTCTTC.

The rearrangement uses TRBV10-1 and TRBJ2-3; perhaps TRBD2 as D (7 bases). V was shortened by 7 bases and J by 3 bases, with 20 bases between the two germline ends. The CDR3 has 16 amino acids. From germline, CDR1 is WNHNN and CDR2 SYGVQD (reference sequence). Written as DNA, the CDR3 is TGCGCCAGCACCTCAGGATTTGGGGGGGCAACAGATACGCAGTATTTT. Amino acid sequence: CASTSGFGGATDTQYF.

The chain has TRBV7-2 and TRBJ2-3, with a weak D call TRBD1 (5 bases). Trimming took off 5 bases at V and 3 bases at J, with 9 bases between the two ends. The CDR3 is made up of 13 amino acids. Germline CDR1 is SGHTA and CDR2 is FQGNSA. In DNA form, the CDR3 reads TGTGCCAGCAGCCTACAGGTAACAGATACGCAGTATTTT. Translated: CASSLQVTDTQYF.

This clonotype was seen a handful of times. The chain links TRBV3-1 to TRBJ1-1; D is unresolved. The CDR3 length is 12 residues. Germline CDR1 reads LGHDT; CDR2 reads YNNKEL (reference sequence). V dropped 1 base and J dropped 6 bases, with 6 bases sitting between them. CDR3 sequence (DNA): TGTGCCAGCAGCCAAGGGACGTCTGAAGCTTTCTTT. Encoded protein: CASSQGTSEAFF.

The CDR3 sequence is CASSQETGFNTIYF. CDR3 nucleotides: TGCGCCAGCAGCCAAGAGACAGGGTTCAACACCATATATTTT. The chain employs TRBV4-3 and TRBJ1-3; 7 bases are a match to TRBD1. V dropped 0 bases and J dropped 7; count of bases not matched to a gene: 3. CDR1 is LGHNA, CDR2 YSLEER, per germline. This CDR3 contains 14 residues.

V gene TRBV7-2 combines with J gene TRBJ1-3; D is undetermined. Trimming pared 3 bases from V and 4 bases from J, leaving 13 bases between. From germline, CDR1 is SGHTA and CDR2 FQGNSA. This CDR3 is 15 amino acids long. The CDR3 loop is CASSFSLLAGNTIYF. Here the CDR3 DNA reads TGTGCCAGCAGCTTTAGTCTCCTAGCAGGAAACACCATATATTTT. Full variable domain (remainder filled in from reference TRBV7-2 and TRBJ1-3): GAGVSQSPSNKVTEKGKDVELRCDPISGHTALYWYRQSLGQGLEFLIYFQGNSAPDKSGLPSDRFSAERTGGSVSTLTIQRTQQEDSAVYLCASSFSLLAGNTIYFGEGSWLTVV.

The chain couples TRBV7-6 to TRBJ2-3; D is ambiguous. CDR3 length: 13 residues. In germline, CDR1 is SGHVS, CDR2 FNYEAQ. V was cut by 7 bases and J by 2 bases, with 10 bases left in between. The chain's CDR3 is CASTRATTDTQYF. CDR3 nucleotides: TGTGCCAGCACCCGGGCTACCACAGATACGCAGTATTTT.

This clonotype was seen a few times. This sequence joins TRBV30 and TRBJ1-1, with D uncertain. In germline, CDR1 is GTSNPN, CDR2 SVGIG (reference sequence). The germline V and J ends were trimmed by 7 bases and 1 base, with 16 bases remaining between them. This CDR3 contains 14 residues. In nucleotides, the CDR3 is TGTGCCTCCGTTGACGTTTTGGCGAACACTGAAGCTTTCTTT. This codes for CASVDVLANTEAFF.

The chain links TRBV7-3 to TRBJ2-3; D unresolved. The V and J ends lost 5 bases and 5 bases respectively, with 20 bases between them. The germline gives CDR1 SGHTA, CDR2 FQGTGA. The CDR3 covers 16 residues. The CDR3 loop reads CASSMSRVPWGDTQYF. CDR3 DNA: TGTGCCAGCAGCATGTCACGGGTCCCATGGGGAGATACGCAGTATTTT.

This clonotype was recorded a few times. The chain uses TRBV7-9 and TRBJ2-5; 10 bases are a match to TRBD1. Germline assignment: CDR1 SEHNR and CDR2 FQNEAQ (reference sequence). V shed 5 bases and J 5 bases; nucleotides not matched to a gene: 8. The CDR3 totals 15 residues. The CDR3: CASSDGTGAGETQYF. The DNA of the CDR3 is TGTGCCAGCAGCGACGGGACAGGGGCTGGGGAGACCCAGTACTTC.

The gene calls are TRBV18 and TRBJ2-7; TRBD1 matches 7 bases. Trimming at V came to 6 bases and at J to 3 bases, leaving 8 bases not matched to a gene. Germline CDR1 reads KGHSH; CDR2 reads LQKENI. The CDR3 totals 14 residues. CDR3 residues: CASSLVTGSYEQYV. The CDR3 coding sequence is TGTGCCAGCTCCCTGGTGACAGGGAGCTACGAGCAGTACGTC.

CDR3 coding DNA: TGCGCCAGCAGACCGCAGGGGGCAAACACCGGGGAGCTGTTTTTT. This codes for CASRPQGANTGELFF. The chain employs TRBV5-1 and TRBJ2-2; 8 bases match TRBD1. V trimming: 5 bases; J trimming: 2 bases; junction bases outside the gene matches: 5. The CDR3 contains 15 residues. Germline CDR1 SGHRS, CDR2 YFSETQ.

This rearrangement joins TRBV29-1 to TRBJ1-2; 7 positions match TRBD1. The junction had 6 bases not matched to a gene; V was cut back by 5 bases and J by 3 bases. The CDR3 runs 13 residues. Germline V lookup: CDR1 SQVTM, CDR2 ANQGSEA. CDR3 nucleotide sequence: TGCAGCGTTTTCGGCGGGACAGACTATGGCTACACCTTC. Amino acid sequence: CSVFGGTDYGYTF.

This rearrangement joins TRBV4-3 to TRBJ1-2; D ambiguous. Trimming stripped 0 bases from V and 2 bases from J, with 10 bases between. Germline V CDR1 and CDR2: LGHNA, YSLEER. This CDR3 spans 15 amino acids. The CDR3 nucleotides read TGCGCCAGCAGCCAAGATCCTCGGCACAACTATGGCTACACCTTC. Encoded protein: CASSQDPRHNYGYTF.